This T cell receptor beta chain emerged from a study of shared clonotypes between healthy human individuals. Partitioning of CD4+ cells yielded a CD45RA+ naive subset and a CD45RA-negative memory subset. Sequenced by immunoSEQ multiplex PCR; TCRdb stores in-frame clones only, minus some. In the table there are approximately 530,000 clones, roughly 95% of which are singletons. The germline V and J ends were trimmed by 1 base and 2 bases, with 6 bases remaining between them. The CDR3 has 13 amino acids. Germline CDR1 and CDR2: SGHRS and YFSETQ. Input material: naive CD4+ T cells sorted from blood. The subset denotes: CD45RA+ positively selected. This TCR was sampled from a young woman in good health. This chain joins TRBV5-1 and TRBJ2-5; no firm D call. CDR3 bases: TGCGCCAGCAGCTTGTCTGGACAAGAGACCCAGTACTTC. Translated: CASSLSGQETQYF.